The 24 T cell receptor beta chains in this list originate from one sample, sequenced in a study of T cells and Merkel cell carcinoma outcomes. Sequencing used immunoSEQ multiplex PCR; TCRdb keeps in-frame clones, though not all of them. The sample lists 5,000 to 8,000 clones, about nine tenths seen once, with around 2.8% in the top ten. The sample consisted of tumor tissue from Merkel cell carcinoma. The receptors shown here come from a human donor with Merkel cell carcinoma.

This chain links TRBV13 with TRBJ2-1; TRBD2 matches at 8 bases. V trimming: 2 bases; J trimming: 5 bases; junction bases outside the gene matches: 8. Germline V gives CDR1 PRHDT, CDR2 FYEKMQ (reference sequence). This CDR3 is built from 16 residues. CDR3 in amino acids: CASSLPGGGPNNEQFF. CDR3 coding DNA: TGTGCCAGCAGCTTACCTGGCGGGGGGCCGAACAATGAGCAGTTCTTC.

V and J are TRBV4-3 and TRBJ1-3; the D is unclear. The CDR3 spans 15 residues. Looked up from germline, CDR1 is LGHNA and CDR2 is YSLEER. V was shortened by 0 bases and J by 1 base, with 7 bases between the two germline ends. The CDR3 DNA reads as TGCGCCAGCAGCCAAGATGGGAGTTCTGGAAACACCATATATTTT. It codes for CASSQDGSSGNTIYF.

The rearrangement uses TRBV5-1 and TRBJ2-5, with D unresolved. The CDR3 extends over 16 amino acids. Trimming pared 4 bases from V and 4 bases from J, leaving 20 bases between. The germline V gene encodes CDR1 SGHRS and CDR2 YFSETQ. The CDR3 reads CASSAGQLPRGETQYF. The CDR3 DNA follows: TGCGCCAGCAGCGCAGGCCAGCTCCCCCGCGGAGAGACCCAGTACTTC.

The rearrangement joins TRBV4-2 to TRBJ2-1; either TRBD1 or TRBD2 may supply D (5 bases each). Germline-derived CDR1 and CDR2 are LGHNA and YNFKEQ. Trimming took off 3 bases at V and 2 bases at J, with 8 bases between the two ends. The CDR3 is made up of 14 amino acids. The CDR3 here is CASSQVGAYNEQFF. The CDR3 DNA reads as TGTGCCAGCAGCCAGGTGGGGGCCTACAATGAGCAGTTCTTC.

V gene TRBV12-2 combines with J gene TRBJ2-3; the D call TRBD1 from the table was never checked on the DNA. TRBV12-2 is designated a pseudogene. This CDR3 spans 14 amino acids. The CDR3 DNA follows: TGTGCAAGTCTATGTAGGGGCGGCACAGATACGCAGTATTTT. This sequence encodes CASLCRGGTDTQYF.

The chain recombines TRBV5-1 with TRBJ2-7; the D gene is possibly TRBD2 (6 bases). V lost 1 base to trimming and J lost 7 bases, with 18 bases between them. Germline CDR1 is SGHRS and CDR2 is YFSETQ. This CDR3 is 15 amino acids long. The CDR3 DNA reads TGCGCCAGCAGCTTGTTCGGAGGGTCCTCGGAAGAGCAGTACGTC. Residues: CASSLFGGSSEEQYV.

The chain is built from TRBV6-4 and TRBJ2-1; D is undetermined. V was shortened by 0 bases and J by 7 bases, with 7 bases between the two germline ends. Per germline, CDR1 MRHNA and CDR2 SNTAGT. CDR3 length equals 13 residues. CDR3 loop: CASSDSLQNEQFF. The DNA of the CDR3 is TGTGCCAGCAGTGACTCGCTCCAGAATGAGCAGTTCTTC.

CDR3 in DNA: TGTGCCAGTAGTGCCCGGGGACAAGGAGATCAGCCCCAGCATTTT. This encodes CASSARGQGDQPQHF. This chain joins TRBV19 and TRBJ1-5; D is perhaps TRBD1 (6 bases). Germline V gene data show CDR1 as LNHDA and CDR2 as SQIVND (reference sequence). CDR3 length equals 15 residues. Trimming cost V 5 bases and J 5 bases, with 16 bases left between them.

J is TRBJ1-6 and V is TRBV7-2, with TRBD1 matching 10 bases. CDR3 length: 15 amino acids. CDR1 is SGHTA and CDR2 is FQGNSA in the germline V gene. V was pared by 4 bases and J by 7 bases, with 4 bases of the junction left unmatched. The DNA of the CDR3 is TGTGCCAGCAGCTACCGGACAGGGGGGAATTCACCCCTCCACTTT. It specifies CASSYRTGGNSPLHF.

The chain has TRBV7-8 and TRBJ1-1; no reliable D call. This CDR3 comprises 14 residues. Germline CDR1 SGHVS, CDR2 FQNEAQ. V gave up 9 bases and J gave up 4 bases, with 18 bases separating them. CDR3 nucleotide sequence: TGTGCCAGTAATCTTGGATCTGGGAGCACTGAAGCTTTCTTT. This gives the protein CASNLGSGSTEAFF. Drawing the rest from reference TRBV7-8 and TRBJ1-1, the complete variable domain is GAGVSQSPRYKVAKRGQDVALRCDPISGHVSLFWYQQALGQGPEFLTYFQNEAQLDKSGLPSDRFFAERPEGSVSTLKIQRTQQEDSAVYLCASNLGSGSTEAFFGQGTRLTVV.

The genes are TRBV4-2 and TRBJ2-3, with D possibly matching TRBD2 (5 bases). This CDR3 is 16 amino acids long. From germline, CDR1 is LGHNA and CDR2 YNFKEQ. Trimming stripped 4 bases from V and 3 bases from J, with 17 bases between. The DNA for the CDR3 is TGTGCCAGCAGCCCTTCTCCCAGCCGGGGAACAGATACGCAGTATTTT. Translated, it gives CASSPSPSRGTDTQYF.

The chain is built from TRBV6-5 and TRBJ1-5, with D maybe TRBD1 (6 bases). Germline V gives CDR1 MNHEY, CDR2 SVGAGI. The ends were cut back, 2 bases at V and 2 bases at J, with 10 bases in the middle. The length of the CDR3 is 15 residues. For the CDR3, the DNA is TGTGCCAGCAGTTACGGGGGCCAAGGCAATCAGCCCCAGCATTTT. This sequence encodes CASSYGGQGNQPQHF.

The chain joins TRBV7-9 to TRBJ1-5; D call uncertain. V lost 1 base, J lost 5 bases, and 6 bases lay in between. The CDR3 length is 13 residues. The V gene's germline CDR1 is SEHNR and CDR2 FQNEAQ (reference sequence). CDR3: CASSLEGDQPQHF. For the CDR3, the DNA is TGTGCCAGCAGCTTAGAGGGAGATCAGCCCCAGCATTTT. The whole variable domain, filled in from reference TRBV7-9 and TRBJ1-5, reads DTGVSQNPRHKITKRGQNVTFRCDPISEHNRLYWYRQTLGQGPEFLTYFQNEAQLEKSRLLSDRFSAERPKGSFSTLEIQRTEQGDSAMYLCASSLEGDQPQHFGDGTRLSIL.

CDR3 sequence: CASNPGNNYGYTF. In nucleotides, the CDR3 is TGCGCCAGTAACCCCGGGAATAACTATGGCTACACCTTC. The chain has TRBV5-1 and TRBJ1-2; the D is unclear. V shed 8 bases and J shed 1 base, with 12 bases lying between them. Germline loops: CDR1 SGHRS, CDR2 YFSETQ. There are 13 residues in the CDR3.

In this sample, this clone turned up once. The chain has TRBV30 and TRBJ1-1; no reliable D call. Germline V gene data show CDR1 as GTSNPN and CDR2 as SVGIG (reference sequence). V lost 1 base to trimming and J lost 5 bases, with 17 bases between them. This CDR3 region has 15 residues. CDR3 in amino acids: CAWSDSGSSRTEAFF. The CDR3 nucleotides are TGTGCCTGGAGTGACAGCGGTAGCTCCAGGACTGAAGCTTTCTTT.

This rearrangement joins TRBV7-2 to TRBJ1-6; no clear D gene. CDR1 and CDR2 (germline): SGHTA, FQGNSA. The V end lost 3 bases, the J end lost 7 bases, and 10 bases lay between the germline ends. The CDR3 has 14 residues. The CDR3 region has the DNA TGTGCCAGCAGCTTCGGCGGAAGGAATTCACCCCTCCACTTT. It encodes CASSFGGRNSPLHF.

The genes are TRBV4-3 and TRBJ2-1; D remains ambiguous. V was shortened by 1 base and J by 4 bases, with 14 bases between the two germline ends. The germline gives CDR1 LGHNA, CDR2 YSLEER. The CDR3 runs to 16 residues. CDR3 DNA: TGCGCCAGCAGCCAAGGGTTAGGGAACCCGTACAATGAGCAGTTCTTC. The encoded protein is CASSQGLGNPYNEQFF.

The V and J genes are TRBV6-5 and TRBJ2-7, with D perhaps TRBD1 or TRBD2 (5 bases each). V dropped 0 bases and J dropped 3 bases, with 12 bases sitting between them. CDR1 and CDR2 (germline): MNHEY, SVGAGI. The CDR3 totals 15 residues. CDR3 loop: CASSYSGQGDYEQYF. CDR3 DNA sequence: TGTGCCAGCAGTTACTCAGGGCAGGGAGACTACGAGCAGTACTTC.

In nucleotides, the CDR3 is TGCGCCAGCAGCCCAGGACTAGCGGGGGTGGTCGGCACAGATACGCAGTATTTT. Protein: CASSPGLAGVVGTDTQYF. The rearrangement uses TRBV4-1 and TRBJ2-3; 13 nucleotides line up with TRBD2. The CDR3 runs 18 residues. With V trimmed by 4 bases and J by 1 base, 8 bases remained unmatched. Germline CDR1 and CDR2: MGHRA and YSYEKL.

In DNA, the CDR3 is TGTGCCAGCAGCTTATTAGGGGGGGCCAAATCGAGCTCCTACGAGCAGTACGTC. It codes for CASSLLGGAKSSSYEQYV. The V gene is TRBV11-2, the J gene TRBJ2-7; perhaps TRBD2 as D (7 bases). CDR1 is SGHAT, CDR2 FQNNGV, per germline. The CDR3 contains 18 residues. Trimming took off 2 bases at V and 0 bases at J, with 20 bases between the two ends.

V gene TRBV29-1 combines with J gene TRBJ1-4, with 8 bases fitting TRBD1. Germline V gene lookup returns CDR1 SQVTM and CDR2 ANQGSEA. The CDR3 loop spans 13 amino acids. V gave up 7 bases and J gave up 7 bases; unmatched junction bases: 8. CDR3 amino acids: CSGGQGWGEKLFF. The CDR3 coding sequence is TGCAGCGGCGGACAGGGTTGGGGTGAAAAACTGTTTTTT.

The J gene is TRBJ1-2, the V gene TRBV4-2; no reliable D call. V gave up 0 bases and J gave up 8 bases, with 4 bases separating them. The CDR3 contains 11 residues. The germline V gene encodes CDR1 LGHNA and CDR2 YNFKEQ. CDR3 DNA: TGTGCCAGCAGCCAAGACAGCGGCTACACCTTC. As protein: CASSQDSGYTF.

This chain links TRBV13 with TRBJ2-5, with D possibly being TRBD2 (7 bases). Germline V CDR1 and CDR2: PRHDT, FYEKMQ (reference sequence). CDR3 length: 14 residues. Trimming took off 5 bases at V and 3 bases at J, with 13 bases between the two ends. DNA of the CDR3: TGTGCCAGCAGCCCAAGGGGGGGGGAAGAGACCCAGTACTTC. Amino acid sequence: CASSPRGGEETQYF.

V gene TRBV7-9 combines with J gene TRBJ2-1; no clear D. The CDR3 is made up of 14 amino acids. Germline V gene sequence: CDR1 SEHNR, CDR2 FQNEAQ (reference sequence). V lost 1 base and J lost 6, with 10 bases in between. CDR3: CASSLGRSLNEQFF. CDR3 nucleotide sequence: TGTGCCAGCAGCTTAGGACGGAGCCTCAATGAGCAGTTCTTC.